The 4 T cell receptor beta chains listed next were all sequenced from one sample in a study of metastatic and nonmetastatic thyroid tumors. Patients were all untreated before their thyroid surgery. MiXCR was used by TCRdb to re-call the PCR reads. The sample includes approximately 12,000 clones, around 21% of them seen just once. The sample taken for sequencing was adjacent normal tissue. The origin of the receptors is a female donor with papillary thyroid cancer or a benign thyroid nodule (not recorded which). Some clones in this sample may be carry-over from other donors' samples.

The table lists this clone with a few counts. An end of the junction does not agree with germline; a read error may underlie this. V gene TRBV19 combines with J gene TRBJ1-3, with a weak D call TRBD1 (5 bases). Per germline, CDR1 LNHDA and CDR2 SQIVND (reference sequence). CDR3 length: 14 amino acids. The DNA of the CDR3 is TGTGCCAGCAGTATTGGGACGGACTACAACACCATATATTTT. Translating it yields CASSIGTDYNTIYF.

This clone is deemed medium-sized. The CDR3 here is CATSQGTSPLHF. The CDR3 DNA is TGTGCCACCAGCCAGGGGACGTCACCCCTCCACTTT. J is TRBJ1-6 and V is TRBV15; possibly TRBD1 for D (6 bases). The CDR3 runs to 12 residues. Germline V gene sequence: CDR1 LNHNV, CDR2 YYDKDF (reference sequence). The V end was cut by 5 bases, the J end by 10 bases, with 9 bases between.

This clone has at least ten counts. The chain links TRBV7-6 to TRBJ1-1; D is perhaps TRBD1 (6 bases). The CDR3 sequence is 16 residues long. Germline lookup yields CDR1 SGHVS and CDR2 FNYEAQ. Trimming took off 5 bases at V and 5 bases at J, with 21 bases between the two ends. In nucleotides, the CDR3 is TGTGCCAGCAGCCGAGGGACACTTATCTCCGGGACTGAAGCTTTCTTT. This translates into CASSRGTLISGTEAFF.

In its sample, this clone is medium-sized (0.01 to 0.1%). For the CDR3, the DNA is TGCAGTGCTAGACCGACCGAGCCCTATGGCTACACCTTC. It encodes CSARPTEPYGYTF. The chain is built from TRBV20-1 and TRBJ1-2; D is undetermined. Germline V gene lookup returns CDR1 DFQATT and CDR2 SNEGSKA (reference sequence). The CDR3 length is 13 residues. Trimming took 2 bases from V and 4 from J, leaving 11 bases between them.